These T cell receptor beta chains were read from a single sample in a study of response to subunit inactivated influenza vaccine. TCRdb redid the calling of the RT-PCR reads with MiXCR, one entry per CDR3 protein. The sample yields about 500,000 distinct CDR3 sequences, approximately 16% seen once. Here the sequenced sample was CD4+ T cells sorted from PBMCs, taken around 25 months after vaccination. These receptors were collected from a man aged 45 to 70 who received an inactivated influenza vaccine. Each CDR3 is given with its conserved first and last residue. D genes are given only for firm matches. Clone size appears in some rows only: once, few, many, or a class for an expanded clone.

TGTGCCAGCAGGTCTCCGGGACTAGTGGGTTACGAGCAGTACTTC | CASRSPGLVGYEQYF | TRBD2 | TRBJ2-7 | TRBV6-1 | -
TGCGCCAGCAGCCAAGAAGGGGGCGCGGGCCGCACAGATACGCAGTATTTT | CASSQEGGAGRTDTQYF | TRBD1 | TRBJ2-3 | TRBV4-3 | few
TGTGCCAGCAGTCCACAAGGAATTAGCAATCAGCCCCAGCATTTT | CASSPQGISNQPQHF | - | TRBJ1-5 | TRBV28 | few
TGCGCCAGCAGCTTGGACAGTCTAGCTAACTATGGCTACACCTTC | CASSLDSLANYGYTF | - | TRBJ1-2 | TRBV5-1 | -
TGTGCCAGCAGCCAAGACGAACTAGCGGGAGGGTGGACCCAGTACTTC | CASSQDELAGGWTQYF | TRBD2 | TRBJ2-5 | TRBV4-2 | -
TGTGCCAGCAGTGAAGCGAAAAGACTAGCGGGAGAACCGCAGTATTTT | CASSEAKRLAGEPQYF | TRBD2 | TRBJ2-3 | TRBV6-1 | few
TGTGCCAGCAGCCAAAAAGTTGGGAGACAGAGCTCCTACAATGAGCAGTTCTTC | CASSQKVGRQSSYNEQFF | - | TRBJ2-1 | TRBV3-1 | -
TGTGCCAGCAGCTTAGTTCTAAAGGCGGACACCGGGGAGCTGTTTTTT | CASSLVLKADTGELFF | - | TRBJ2-2 | TRBV11-2 | -
TGCAGCACGAAGCCCGGGGAGACCCAGTACTTC | CSTKPGETQYF | - | TRBJ2-5 | TRBV29-1 | -
TGTGCCAGCAGGGACATTAGCACAGATACGCAGTATTTT | CASRDISTDTQYF | - | TRBJ2-3 | TRBV27 | many
TGTGCCAGCAGTCGGACCAGGGAGAACTATGGCTACACCTTC | CASSRTRENYGYTF | - | TRBJ1-2 | TRBV5-5 | few
TGCAGTGCCAGAATAGGACAGGGGGCTAGAAACATTCAGTACTTC | CSARIGQGARNIQYF | TRBD1 | TRBJ2-4 | TRBV20-1 | -
TGTGCCAGCAGCTTAGTGGGCAGGGGGAACACCGGGGAGCTGTTTTTT | CASSLVGRGNTGELFF | - | TRBJ2-2 | TRBV7-8 | few
TGCAGTGCTAGAGATGGGCAGGGGGGCACAGATACGCAGTATTTT | CSARDGQGGTDTQYF | TRBD1 | TRBJ2-3 | TRBV20-1 | few
TGCGCCAGCAGCCAAGTGCTAGCGGGGGCAGGCCGCGGGGAGCTGTTTTTT | CASSQVLAGAGRGELFF | TRBD2 | TRBJ2-2 | TRBV4-1 | -
TGTGCCAGCAGGGGGACAGGGGGTGTCCAAAACAATGAGCAGTTCTTC | CASRGTGGVQNNEQFF | TRBD1 | TRBJ2-1 | TRBV28 | -
TGTGCCAGCAGGGGCAGGGGGACCCAGTACTTC | CASRGRGTQYF | - | TRBJ2-5 | TRBV28 | -
TGTGCCAGCAGCCAAGATCTGTATAACATTCAGTACTTC | CASSQDLYNIQYF | - | TRBJ2-4 | TRBV4-2 | -
TGCAGTGCTTCCCCACTAGCTTACGGAGAGACCCAGTACTTC | CSASPLAYGETQYF | - | TRBJ2-5 | TRBV20-1 | -
TGTGCCAGCAGCTTAGGGGCTAGCGGGGGTCCAGATACGCAGTATTTT | CASSLGASGGPDTQYF | TRBD2 | TRBJ2-3 | TRBV7-2 | -
TGCGCCAGCAGCCAAGACAGGGACAGGGCGGTTAACTATGGCTACACCTTC | CASSQDRDRAVNYGYTF | TRBD1 | TRBJ1-2 | TRBV4-1 | -
TGTGCCAGCAGCAGGGACAGGGGTGCAACTAATGAAAAACTGTTTTTT | CASSRDRGATNEKLFF | TRBD1 | TRBJ1-4 | TRBV12-3/TRBV12-4 | -
TGTGCCAGCAGTTGGACAGGGGGCGAGACCCAGTACTTC | CASSWTGGETQYF | TRBD1 | TRBJ2-5 | TRBV27 | few
TGTGCCAGCACCCCAAGAGGACAGAGGGCTTCGGGCTACACCTTC | CASTPRGQRASGYTF | - | TRBJ1-2 | TRBV3-1 | -
TGTGCCACCCGGACAGACTCCTACGAGCAGTACTTC | CATRTDSYEQYF | - | TRBJ2-7 | TRBV10-3 | many